The 15 T cell receptor beta chains listed next were all sequenced from one sample in a study of OX40 agonist ivuxolimab in advanced cancers. Measured with immunoSEQ multiplex PCR; TCRdb has only the in-frame clones, and not every one. The sample includes some 49,000 clones, 85% seen only once; the top ten take roughly 22%. Sequences were derived from CD4+ or CD8+ T cells sorted from blood, sampled in a trial of the OX40 agonist ivuxolimab. The origin of the receptors is an adult with an advanced solid tumor such as melanoma, head and neck, liver or kidney cancer.

This chain links TRBV7-8 with TRBJ2-7; no clear D gene. V was clipped by 2 bases and J by 2 bases, with 4 bases between them. CDR3 length: 12 amino acids. Germline CDR1 is SGHVS and CDR2 is FQNEAQ. CDR3 sequence reads: CASSLPPYEQYV. CDR3 in DNA: TGTGCCAGCAGCTTACCCCCCTACGAGCAGTACGTC.

The chain links TRBV5-5 to TRBJ2-7; D gene uncertain. Trimming removed 0 bases at V and 3 bases at J, with 13 bases between. The germline CDR1 and CDR2 sequences are SGHKS and YYEKEE (reference sequence). This CDR3 is built from 15 residues. CDR3 region: CASSLEKAPIYEQYF. DNA of the CDR3: TGTGCCAGCAGCTTGGAAAAGGCGCCGATCTACGAGCAGTACTTC.

This rearrangement joins TRBV7-9 to TRBJ2-7; D ambiguous. The V and J ends lost 4 bases and 6 bases respectively, with 13 bases between them. Germline loops: CDR1 SEHNR, CDR2 FQNEAQ (reference sequence). CDR3 length: 13 residues. The CDR3 region is CASSSPPLSEQYF. For the CDR3, the DNA is TGTGCCAGCAGCTCCCCCCCCTTGTCCGAGCAGTACTTC. Full variable domain (missing parts from reference TRBV7-9 and TRBJ2-7): DTGVSQNPRHKITKRGQNVTFRCDPISEHNRLYWYRQTLGQGPEFLTYFQNEAQLEKSRLLSDRFSAERPKGSFSTLEIQRTEQGDSAMYLCASSSPPLSEQYFGPGTRLTVT.

The V call is TRBV6-1, the J call TRBJ2-7; D possibly corresponds to TRBD2 (5 bases). The V end lost 9 bases, the J end lost 7 bases, and 16 bases lay between the germline ends. This CDR3 spans 12 amino acids. The germline V gene has CDR1 MNHNS and CDR2 SASEGT. The CDR3 region has the DNA TGTGCCAGTGTCGGCGGCTCGGGGGAGCAGTACTTC. Its protein product is CASVGGSGEQYF.

This clone appeared a single time. The V call is TRBV5-1, the J call TRBJ2-4; either TRBD1 or TRBD2 may supply D (5 bases each). CDR1 and CDR2 (germline): SGHRS, YFSETQ. This CDR3 comprises 14 residues. Trimming stripped 3 bases from V and 8 bases from J, with 15 bases between. CDR3 bases: TGCGCCAGCAGCTCCCGGGACCCAGCCCACATTCAGTACTTC. Its protein is CASSSRDPAHIQYF.

This clone was seen only once. The chain employs TRBV5-4 and TRBJ2-1, with 7 bases fitting TRBD1. Germline CDR1 reads SGHNT; CDR2 reads YYREEE (reference sequence). Losses at the gene ends were 0 bases for V and 4 bases for J; bases not matched to a gene: 7. The CDR3 length is 16 residues. CDR3 in DNA: TGTGCCAGCAGCTTGGCTGACAGGGTACCATACAATGAGCAGTTCTTC. As protein: CASSLADRVPYNEQFF.

In regard to this clone: This CDR3 is also generated by other DNA sequences in the sample. In nucleotides, the CDR3 is TGTGCCACCAGCAGAGGAGCAGGGAATGAAAAACTGTTTTTT. Its protein is CATSRGAGNEKLFF. The chain recombines TRBV15 with TRBJ1-4, with a weak D call TRBD1 (5 bases). The germline CDR1 and CDR2 sequences are LNHNV and YYDKDF (reference sequence). V gave up 1 base and J gave up 5 bases, with 8 bases separating them. The CDR3 extends over 14 amino acids. The full variable domain, its missing parts supplied by reference TRBV15 and TRBJ1-4, is DAMVIQNPRYQVTQFGKPVTLSCSQTLNHNVMYWYQQKSSQAPKLLFHYYDKDFNNEADTPDNFQSRRPNTSFCFLDIRSPGLGDTAMYLCATSRGAGNEKLFFGSGTQLSVL.

This clone was counted once. The chain joins TRBV9 to TRBJ1-1; D is perhaps TRBD1 (5 bases). Germline CDR1 SGDLS, CDR2 YYNGEE. With 6 bases removed from V and 2 bases from J, the gap between germline ends came to 14 bases. The CDR3 spans 14 residues. This chain's CDR3 is CASNPGRVNTEAFF. CDR3 coding DNA: TGTGCCAGCAACCCAGGGAGGGTAAACACTGAAGCTTTCTTT. Variable domain in full (rest from reference TRBV9 and TRBJ1-1): DSGVTQTPKHLITATGQRVTLRCSPRSGDLSVYWYQQSLDQGLQFLIQYYNGEERAKGNILERFSAQQFPDLHSELNLSSLELGDSALYFCASNPGRVNTEAFFGQGTRLTVV.

The chain joins TRBV4-2 to TRBJ1-2; D is undetermined. V gave up 1 base and J gave up 5 bases, with 11 bases separating them. This CDR3 is 14 amino acids long. The germline V gene has CDR1 LGHNA and CDR2 YNFKEQ. The CDR3 protein is CASSQGGSRYGYTF. The DNA for the CDR3 is TGTGCCAGCAGCCAAGGAGGATCTAGGTATGGCTACACCTTC.

This chain connects TRBV29-1 to TRBJ2-7; D unclear. Trimming left V 6 bases short and J 5 bases short, with 11 bases between. CDR1 is SQVTM and CDR2 is ANQGSEA in the germline V gene. This CDR3 has 11 amino acids. The CDR3 coding sequence is TGCAGCGTACTCGACGGCCACGAGCAGTACGTC. It specifies CSVLDGHEQYV.

The genes are TRBV5-6 and TRBJ2-7; TRBD1 matches 8 bases. The V gene's germline CDR1 is SGHDT and CDR2 YYEEEE. This CDR3 contains 14 residues. J lost 2 bases, V lost 0 bases, and 1 base had no gene match. The chain's CDR3 is CASSLGTGTYEQYV. The CDR3 DNA sequence: TGTGCCAGCAGCTTGGGGACAGGGACCTACGAGCAGTACGTC.

This rearrangement joins TRBV6-1 to TRBJ2-7; D is possibly TRBD2 (7 bases). Germline CDR1 and CDR2: MNHNS and SASEGT. The germline V and J ends were trimmed by 10 bases and 2 bases, with 21 bases remaining between them. CDR3 length: 15 residues. The CDR3 loop reads CATLGGTTNAYEQYV. The CDR3 coding sequence is TGTGCCACCTTGGGGGGGACAACCAACGCCTACGAGCAGTACGTC.

The chain joins TRBV27 to TRBJ1-1; 7 nucleotides align to TRBD1. Germline trimming cut 5 bases from V and 1 base from J; bases unmatched to any gene: 4. This CDR3 contains 14 residues. Germline CDR1 MNHEY, CDR2 SMNVEV (reference sequence). The CDR3 DNA reads as TGTGCCAGCAGTAGGGACAGACAGAACACTGAAGCTTTCTTT. Amino acid sequence: CASSRDRQNTEAFF.

V usage is TRBV4-2 and J usage is TRBJ1-1; 9 nucleotides align to TRBD1. V was clipped by 4 bases and J by 4 bases; unmatched bases: 7. The CDR3 length is 15 residues. Germline V lookup: CDR1 LGHNA, CDR2 YNFKEQ. The CDR3 protein is CASSPDRGGGTEAFF. The CDR3 nucleotides read TGTGCCAGCAGCCCAGACAGGGGGGGAGGCACTGAAGCTTTCTTT.

The rearrangement joins TRBV4-3 to TRBJ1-1; 8 nucleotides align to TRBD1. Germline V gene lookup returns CDR1 LGHNA and CDR2 YSLEER. Losses at the gene ends were 3 bases for V and 1 base for J; bases not matched to a gene: 4. CDR3 length: 15 amino acids. CDR3 sequence reads: CASSQDRDTNTEAFF. CDR3 sequence (DNA): TGCGCCAGCAGCCAGGACAGGGACACGAACACTGAAGCTTTCTTT.